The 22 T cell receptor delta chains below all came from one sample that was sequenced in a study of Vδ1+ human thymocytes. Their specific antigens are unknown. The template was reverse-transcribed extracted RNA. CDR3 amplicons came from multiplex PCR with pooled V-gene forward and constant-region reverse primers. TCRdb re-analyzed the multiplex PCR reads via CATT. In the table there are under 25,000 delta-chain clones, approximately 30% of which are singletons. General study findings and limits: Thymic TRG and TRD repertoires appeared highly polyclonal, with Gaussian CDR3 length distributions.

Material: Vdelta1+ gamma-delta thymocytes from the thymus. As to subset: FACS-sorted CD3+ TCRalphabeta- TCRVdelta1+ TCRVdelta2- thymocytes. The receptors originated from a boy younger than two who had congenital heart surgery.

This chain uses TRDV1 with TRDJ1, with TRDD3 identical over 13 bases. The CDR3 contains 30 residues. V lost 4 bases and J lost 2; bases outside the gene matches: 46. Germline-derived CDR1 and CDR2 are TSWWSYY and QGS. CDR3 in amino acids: CALGGSPPQGGILNPRKTGGYAARTDKLIF. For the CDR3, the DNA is TGTGCTCTTGGGGGGTCCCCACCCCAAGGAGGCATCCTTAATCCCCGTAAAACTGGGGGATACGCGGCTCGGACCGATAAACTCATCTTT.

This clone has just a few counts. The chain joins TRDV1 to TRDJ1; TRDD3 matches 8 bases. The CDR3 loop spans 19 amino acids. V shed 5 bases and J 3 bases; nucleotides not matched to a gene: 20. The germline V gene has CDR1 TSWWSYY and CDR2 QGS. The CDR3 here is CALGTQGWNYGGSADKLIF. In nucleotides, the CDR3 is TGTGCTCTTGGGACTCAGGGATGGAACTATGGGGGATCGGCCGATAAACTCATCTTT.

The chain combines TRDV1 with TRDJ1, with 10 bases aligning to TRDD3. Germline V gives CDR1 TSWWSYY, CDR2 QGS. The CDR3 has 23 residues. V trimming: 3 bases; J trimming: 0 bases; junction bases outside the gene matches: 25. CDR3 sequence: CALGDPSHGPVWGIHGYTDKLIF. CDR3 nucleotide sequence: TGTGCTCTTGGGGATCCCTCCCATGGCCCGGTATGGGGGATACATGGGTACACCGATAAACTCATCTTT.

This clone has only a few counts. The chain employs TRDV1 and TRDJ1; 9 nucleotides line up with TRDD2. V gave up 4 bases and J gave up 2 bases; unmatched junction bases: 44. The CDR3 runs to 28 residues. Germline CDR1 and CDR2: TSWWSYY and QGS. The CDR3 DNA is TGTGCTCTTGGGGGAGGCCTTCCTACGGGCCCCCCGGCCTACGGGACCCTGTTGGGGGAATGCCTTACCGATAAACTCATCTTT. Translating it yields CALGGGLPTGPPAYGTLLGECLTDKLIF.

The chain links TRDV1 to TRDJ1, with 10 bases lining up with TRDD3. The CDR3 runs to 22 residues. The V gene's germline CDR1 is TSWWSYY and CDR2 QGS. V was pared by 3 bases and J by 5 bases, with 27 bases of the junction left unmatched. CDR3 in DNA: TGTGCTCTTGGGGAGATGACACTTCCTACTGCTGGGGGATATAGGGGGTTGGATAAACTCATCTTT. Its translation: CALGEMTLPTAGGYRGLDKLIF.

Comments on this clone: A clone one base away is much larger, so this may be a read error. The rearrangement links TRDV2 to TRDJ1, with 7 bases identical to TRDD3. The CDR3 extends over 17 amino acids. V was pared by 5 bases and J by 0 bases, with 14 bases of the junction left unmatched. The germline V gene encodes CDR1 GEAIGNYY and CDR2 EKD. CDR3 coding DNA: TGTGCCTGTGGCCCCCGCCCCTGGGGGCTTTACACCGATAAACTCATCTTT. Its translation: CACGPRPWGLYTDKLIF.

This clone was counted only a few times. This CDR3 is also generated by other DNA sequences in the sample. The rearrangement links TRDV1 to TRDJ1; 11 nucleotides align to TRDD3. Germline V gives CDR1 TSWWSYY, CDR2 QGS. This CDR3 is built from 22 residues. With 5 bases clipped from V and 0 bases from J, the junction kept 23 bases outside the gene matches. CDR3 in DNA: TGTGCTCTTGGGCCATCGTTCCTGAGACTGGGGGATAAGAGGGGCTACACCGATAAACTCATCTTT. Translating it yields CALGPSFLRLGDKRGYTDKLIF.

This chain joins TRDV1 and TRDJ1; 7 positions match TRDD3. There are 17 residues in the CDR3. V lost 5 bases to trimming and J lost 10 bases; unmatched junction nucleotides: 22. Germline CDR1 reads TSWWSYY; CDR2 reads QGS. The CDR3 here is CALGNTWGDWKEVLLIF. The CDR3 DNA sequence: TGTGCTCTTGGGAACACTTGGGGGGATTGGAAGGAAGTTTTACTCATCTTT.

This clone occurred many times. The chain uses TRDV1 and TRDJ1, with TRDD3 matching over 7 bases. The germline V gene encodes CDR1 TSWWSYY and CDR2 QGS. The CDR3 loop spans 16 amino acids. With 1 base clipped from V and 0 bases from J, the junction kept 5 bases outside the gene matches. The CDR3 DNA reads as TGTGCTCTTGGGGAACCCCGGACTGGGGACACCGATAAACTCATCTTT. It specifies CALGEPRTGDTDKLIF.

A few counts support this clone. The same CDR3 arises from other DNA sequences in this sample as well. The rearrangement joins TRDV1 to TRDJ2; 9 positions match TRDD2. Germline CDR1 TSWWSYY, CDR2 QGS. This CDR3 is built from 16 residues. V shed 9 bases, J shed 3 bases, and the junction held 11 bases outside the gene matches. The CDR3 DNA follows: TGTGCTCTACCTTCCTACGTACCCAGTGTGACAGCACAACTCTTCTTT. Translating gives CALPSYVPSVTAQLFF.

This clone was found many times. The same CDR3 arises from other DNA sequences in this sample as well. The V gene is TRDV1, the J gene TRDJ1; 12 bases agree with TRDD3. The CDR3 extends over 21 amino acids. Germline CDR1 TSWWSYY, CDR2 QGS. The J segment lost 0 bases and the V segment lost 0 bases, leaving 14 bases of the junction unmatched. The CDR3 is CALGELLTPWGIRVYTDKLIF. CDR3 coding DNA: TGTGCTCTTGGGGAACTACTAACGCCCTGGGGGATACGCGTTTACACCGATAAACTCATCTTT.

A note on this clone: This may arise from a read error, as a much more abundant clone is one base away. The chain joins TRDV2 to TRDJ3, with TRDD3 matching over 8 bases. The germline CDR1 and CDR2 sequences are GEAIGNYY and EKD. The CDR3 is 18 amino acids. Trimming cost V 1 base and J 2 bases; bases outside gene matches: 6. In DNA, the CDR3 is TGTGCCTGTGACACTTGGGGGATGCGCCCCTGGGACACCCGACAGATGTTTTTC. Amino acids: CACDTWGMRPWDTRQMFF.

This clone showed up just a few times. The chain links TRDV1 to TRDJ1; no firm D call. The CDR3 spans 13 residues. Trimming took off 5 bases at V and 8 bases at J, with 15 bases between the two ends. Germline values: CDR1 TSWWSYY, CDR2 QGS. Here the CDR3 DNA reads TGTGCTCTTGGGCCCCCCTCCTCTGTGAAACTCATCTTT. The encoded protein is CALGPPSSVKLIF.

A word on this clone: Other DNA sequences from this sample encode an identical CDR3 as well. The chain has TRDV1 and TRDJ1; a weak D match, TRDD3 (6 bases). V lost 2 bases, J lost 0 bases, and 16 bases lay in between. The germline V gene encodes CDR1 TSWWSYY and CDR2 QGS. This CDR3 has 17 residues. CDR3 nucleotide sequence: TGTGCTCTTGGGGAAGCCCTCTCTGGGGTCTACACCGATAAACTCATCTTT. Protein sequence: CALGEALSGVYTDKLIF.

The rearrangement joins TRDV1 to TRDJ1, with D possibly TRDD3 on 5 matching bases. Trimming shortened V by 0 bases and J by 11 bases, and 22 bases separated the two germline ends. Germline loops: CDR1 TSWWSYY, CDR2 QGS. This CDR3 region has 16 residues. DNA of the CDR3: TGTGCTCTTGGGGAACTAGGTCGAGATACTCGTCGTTGGCTCATCTTT. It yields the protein CALGELGRDTRRWLIF.

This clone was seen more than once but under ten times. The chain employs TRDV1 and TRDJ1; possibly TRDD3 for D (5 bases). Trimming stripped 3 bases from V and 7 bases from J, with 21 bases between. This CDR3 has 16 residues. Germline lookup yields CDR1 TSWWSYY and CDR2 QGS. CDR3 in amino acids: CALGDFSRLGPVKLIF. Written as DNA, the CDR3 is TGTGCTCTTGGGGACTTCTCCCGGCTGGGCCCAGTTAAACTCATCTTT.

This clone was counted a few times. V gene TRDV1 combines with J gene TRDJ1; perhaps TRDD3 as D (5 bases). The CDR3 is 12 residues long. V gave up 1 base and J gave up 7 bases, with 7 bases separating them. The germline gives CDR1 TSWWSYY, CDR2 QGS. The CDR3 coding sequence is TGTGCTCTTGGGGAACGCGGGGGTAAACTCATCTTT. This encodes CALGERGGKLIF.

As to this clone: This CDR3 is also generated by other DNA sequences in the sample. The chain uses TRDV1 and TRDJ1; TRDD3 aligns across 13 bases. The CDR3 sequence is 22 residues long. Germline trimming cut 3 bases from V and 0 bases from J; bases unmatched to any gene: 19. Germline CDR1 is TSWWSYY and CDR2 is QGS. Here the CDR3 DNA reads TGTGCTCTTGGGGACTCTACGGAAGCTCGCACTGGGGGATACGAGGACACCGATAAACTCATCTTT. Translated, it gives CALGDSTEARTGGYEDTDKLIF.

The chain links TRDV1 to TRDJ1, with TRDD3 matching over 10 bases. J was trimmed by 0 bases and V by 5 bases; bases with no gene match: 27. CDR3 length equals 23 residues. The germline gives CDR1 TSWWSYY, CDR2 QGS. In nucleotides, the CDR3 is TGTGCTCTTGGGTCCTACCCGCGGGAATGGGGGATACACGGCCCCTCGTACACCGATAAACTCATCTTT. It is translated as CALGSYPREWGIHGPSYTDKLIF.

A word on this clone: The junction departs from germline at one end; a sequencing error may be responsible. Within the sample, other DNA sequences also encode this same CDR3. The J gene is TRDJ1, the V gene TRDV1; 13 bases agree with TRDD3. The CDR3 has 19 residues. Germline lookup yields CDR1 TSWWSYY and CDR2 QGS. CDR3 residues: CALGPPALSTGGYAGKLTF. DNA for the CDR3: TGTGCTCTTGGGCCACCCGCCTTATCCACTGGGGGATACGCTGGTAAACTCACCTTT.

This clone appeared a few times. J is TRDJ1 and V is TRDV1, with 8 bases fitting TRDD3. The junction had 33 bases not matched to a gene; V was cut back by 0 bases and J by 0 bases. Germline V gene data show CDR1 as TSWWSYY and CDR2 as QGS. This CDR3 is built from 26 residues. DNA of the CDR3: TGTGCTCTTGGGGAACTTCAGGGTAGTGAGGGACCGGGAGCTGGGGGACGTCCCAGGTACACCGATAAACTCATCTTT. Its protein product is CALGELQGSEGPGAGGRPRYTDKLIF.

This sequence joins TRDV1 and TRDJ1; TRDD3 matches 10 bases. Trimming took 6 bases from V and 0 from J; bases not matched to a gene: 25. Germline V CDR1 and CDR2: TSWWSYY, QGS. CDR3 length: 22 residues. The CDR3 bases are TGTGCTCTTGGTTGTTCAGCCCCGTTAACACTGGGGGATCGGATTTACACCGATAAACTCATCTTT. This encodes CALGCSAPLTLGDRIYTDKLIF.